This record concerns one T cell receptor delta chain sequence. The data belong to a study of gamma-delta T cells after stem cell transplantation. The CDR3 has 17 residues. CDR1 and CDR2 from the germline V gene are GEAIGNYY and EKD. The ends were cut back, 4 bases at V and 0 bases at J, with 20 bases in the middle. TCRdb re-called the RT-PCR reads using CATT. The sample consists of 2,000 to 2,500 delta-chain clones, approximately 31% of them appearing once. This receptor was taken from a human donor. It is not recorded whose cells these are; they may come from a transplant donor. The chain combines TRDV2 with TRDJ1; perhaps TRDD3 as D (6 bases). The sequencing input was gamma-delta T cells. In nucleotides, the CDR3 is TGTGCCTGTGAGTCTCTGGGGTCCCGAGGGTACACCGATAAACTCATCTTT. It yields the protein CACESLGSRGYTDKLIF.